These 15 T cell receptor beta chains share one sample of origin, sequenced in a study of cytomegalovirus exposure and HLA in healthy donors. PCR employed 60 Vbeta and 13 Jbeta primers. The data were produced by immunoSEQ multiplex PCR, yet TCRdb's version contains in-frame clones alone and is incomplete. The sample carries under 75,000 clones, about nine tenths recorded once. Specimen: PBMCs. Every receptor here comes from a woman in her twenties or thirties in good health and CMV-seronegative.

The V and J genes are TRBV28 and TRBJ1-1; the D gene is possibly TRBD1 (5 bases). The germline V gene encodes CDR1 MDHEN and CDR2 SYDVKM. This CDR3 region has 12 residues. V was clipped by 7 bases and J by 4 bases, with 10 bases between them. CDR3 bases: TGTGCCAGCAATGTGGGGGGCACTGAAGCTTTCTTT. Encoded protein: CASNVGGTEAFF.

The chain carries TRBV25-1 and TRBJ2-1, with 11 bases matching TRBD2. The CDR3 has 17 residues. Trimming at V came to 1 base and at J to 6 bases, leaving 8 bases not matched to a gene. Germline CDR1 and CDR2: MGHDK and SYGVNS. In nucleotides, the CDR3 is TGTGCCAGCAGTGAATCCCTGACTAGCGGGATCCTCAATGAGCAGTTCTTC. It encodes CASSESLTSGILNEQFF.

The V gene is TRBV5-6, the J gene TRBJ2-5, with 9 bases identical to TRBD1. The J call could be wrong; TRBJ2-7 is a better fit for the DNA end. This CDR3 contains 14 residues. The V gene's germline CDR1 is SGHDT and CDR2 YYEEEE. This CDR3 reads CASSIGTGSREQYF. Written as DNA, the CDR3 is TGTGCCAGCAGCATAGGGACAGGGTCTCGCGAGCAGTACTTC.

The rearrangement links TRBV10-3 to TRBJ2-5; 16 nucleotides align to TRBD2. Per the germline V gene, CDR1 is ENHRY and CDR2 is SYGVKD. Trimming removed 4 bases from V and 6 bases from J; junction bases left unmatched: 11. This CDR3 comprises 18 residues. In DNA, the CDR3 is TGTGCCATCAGTGGACAGGGACTAGCGGGAGGGCCTCGGAAGACCCAGTACTTC. The encoded protein is CAISGQGLAGGPRKTQYF.

A few counts support this clone. The J gene is TRBJ2-5, the V gene TRBV6-4; D perhaps matches TRBD2 (5 bases). V lost 3 bases, J lost 0 bases, and 8 bases lay in between. Germline V gene sequence: CDR1 MRHNA, CDR2 SNTAGT. CDR3 size: 14 residues. CDR3 DNA: TGTGCCAGCAGTGAAGGTAGCGACCAAGAGACCCAGTACTTC. Protein: CASSEGSDQETQYF.

The chain employs TRBV5-1 and TRBJ2-7; a possible D gene is TRBD1 (6 bases). Trimming cost V 0 bases and J 2 bases, with 15 bases left between them. The CDR3 consists of 16 residues. Germline-derived CDR1 and CDR2 are SGHRS and YFSETQ. The CDR3 reads CASSLGIPTGTYEQYF. Here the CDR3 DNA reads TGCGCCAGCAGCTTGGGGATCCCCACAGGGACCTACGAGCAGTACTTC.

The V call is TRBV28, the J call TRBJ2-3, with TRBD1 matching 7 bases. The CDR3 runs 17 residues. CDR1 and CDR2 (germline): MDHEN, SYDVKM. Germline trimming cut 6 bases from V and 0 bases from J; bases unmatched to any gene: 12. Here the CDR3 reads CASRQISGTASTDTQYF. DNA of the CDR3: TGTGCCAGCAGGCAAATCTCCGGGACAGCTAGCACAGATACGCAGTATTTT.

The sample holds a few counts of this clone. The chain combines TRBV6-1 with TRBJ2-3; possible D gene TRBD1, 6 bases. The CDR3 contains 15 residues. Per germline, CDR1 MNHNS and CDR2 SASEGT. The V gene lost 1 base and the J gene lost 4 bases, with 12 bases spanning the gap. CDR3 amino acids: CASSEGLGGADTQYF. As DNA, the CDR3 is TGTGCCAGCAGTGAAGGGCTAGGGGGAGCAGATACGCAGTATTTT.

The DNA for the CDR3 is TGCGCCAGCAGCTTCCCAGGGGGAGATGGCTACACCTTC. Amino acid sequence: CASSFPGGDGYTF. J is TRBJ1-2 and V is TRBV5-1; 7 nucleotides line up with TRBD1. The ends lost 2 bases at V and 6 bases at J; junction bases unmatched: 4. Germline loops: CDR1 SGHRS, CDR2 YFSETQ. The CDR3 is 13 residues long.

The chain employs TRBV7-3 and TRBJ2-2; the match to TRBD2 covers 11 bases. V was pared by 8 bases and J by 4 bases, with 9 bases of the junction left unmatched. Germline V lookup: CDR1 SGHTA, CDR2 FQGTGA. The CDR3 has 16 amino acids. The CDR3 sequence: CASSLIAGGSTGELFF. The DNA of the CDR3 is TGTGCCAGCTCACTTATAGCGGGAGGGAGCACCGGGGAGCTGTTTTTT.

The chain links TRBV7-9 to TRBJ1-5; a possible D gene is TRBD1 (6 bases). Germline V gene data show CDR1 as SEHNR and CDR2 as FQNEAQ (reference sequence). The V end lost 5 bases, the J end lost 6 bases, and 8 bases lay between the germline ends. This CDR3 spans 12 amino acids. The CDR3 reads CASSPGVQPQHF. CDR3 coding DNA: TGTGCCAGCAGCCCAGGGGTTCAGCCCCAGCATTTT.

The chain couples TRBV18 to TRBJ2-7, with 11 bases that match TRBD2. The V gene end was trimmed by 1 base and the J gene end by 1 base; junction bases not matched to a gene: 6. This CDR3 is built from 17 residues. Germline CDR1 reads KGHSH; CDR2 reads LQKENI. The CDR3 region is CASSPQPLAGVSYEQYF. CDR3 sequence (DNA): TGTGCCAGCTCACCACAACCACTAGCGGGAGTGTCCTACGAGCAGTACTTC.

This chain joins TRBV4-1 and TRBJ2-1; TRBD2 aligns across 8 bases. The CDR3 covers 17 residues. Germline V gene data show CDR1 as MGHRA and CDR2 as YSYEKL. The ends lost 0 bases at V and 6 bases at J; junction bases unmatched: 10. The CDR3 loop reads CASSQDRTSGVSNEQFF. DNA for the CDR3: TGCGCCAGCAGCCAAGACCGAACTAGCGGAGTATCCAATGAGCAGTTCTTC.

The chain carries TRBV2 and TRBJ1-1, with D possibly matching TRBD1 (5 bases). Germline V gives CDR1 SNHLY, CDR2 FYNNEI. V was clipped by 2 bases and J by 1 base, with 8 bases between them. The CDR3 is made up of 14 amino acids. The CDR3 loop is CASSELQGNTEAFF. DNA of the CDR3: TGTGCCAGCAGTGAATTGCAGGGGAACACTGAAGCTTTCTTT.

The rearrangement links TRBV27 to TRBJ2-3, with D tentatively TRBD2 (6 bases). The CDR3 has 15 residues. Germline CDR1 reads MNHEY; CDR2 reads SMNVEV (reference sequence). V lost 3 bases, J lost 4 bases, and 14 bases lay in between. Written as DNA, the CDR3 is TGTGCCAGCAGTTTTCAACGCGGGACGCCAGATACGCAGTATTTT. It yields the protein CASSFQRGTPDTQYF.